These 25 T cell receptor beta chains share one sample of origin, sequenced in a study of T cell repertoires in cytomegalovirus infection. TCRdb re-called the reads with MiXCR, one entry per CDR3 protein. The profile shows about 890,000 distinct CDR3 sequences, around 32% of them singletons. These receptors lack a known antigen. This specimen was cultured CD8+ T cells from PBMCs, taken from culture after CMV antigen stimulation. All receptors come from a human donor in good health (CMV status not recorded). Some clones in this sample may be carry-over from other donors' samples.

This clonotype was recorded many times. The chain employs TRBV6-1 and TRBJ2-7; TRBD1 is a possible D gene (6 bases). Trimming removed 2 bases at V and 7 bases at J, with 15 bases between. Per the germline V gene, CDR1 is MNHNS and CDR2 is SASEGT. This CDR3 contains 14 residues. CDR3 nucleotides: TGTGCCAGCAGTGAATTCGGGACATTTAGGGAGCAGTACTTC. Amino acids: CASSEFGTFREQYF.

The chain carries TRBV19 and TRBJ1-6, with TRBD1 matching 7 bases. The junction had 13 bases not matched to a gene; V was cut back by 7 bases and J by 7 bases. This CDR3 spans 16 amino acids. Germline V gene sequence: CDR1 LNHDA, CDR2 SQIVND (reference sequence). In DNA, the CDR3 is TGTGCCAGTACCAAAGACAGGGAGCCTCGGAATTCACCCCTCCACTTT. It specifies CASTKDREPRNSPLHF.

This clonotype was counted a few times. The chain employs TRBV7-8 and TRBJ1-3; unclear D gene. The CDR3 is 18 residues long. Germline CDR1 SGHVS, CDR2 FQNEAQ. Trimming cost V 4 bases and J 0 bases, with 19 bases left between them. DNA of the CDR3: TGTGCCAGCAGCTCCCTCCCCGCCCCGGCGAACTCTGGAAACACCATATATTTT. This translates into CASSSLPAPANSGNTIYF.

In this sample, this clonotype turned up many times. Here the CDR3 reads CASSLGQRNSPLHF. The CDR3 bases are TGTGCCAGCAGTTTGGGCCAGAGGAATTCACCCCTCCACTTT. This chain connects TRBV27 to TRBJ1-6, with unresolved D. The V end was cut by 3 bases, the J end by 7 bases, with 10 bases between. The length of the CDR3 is 14 residues. From germline, CDR1 is MNHEY and CDR2 SMNVEV (reference sequence).

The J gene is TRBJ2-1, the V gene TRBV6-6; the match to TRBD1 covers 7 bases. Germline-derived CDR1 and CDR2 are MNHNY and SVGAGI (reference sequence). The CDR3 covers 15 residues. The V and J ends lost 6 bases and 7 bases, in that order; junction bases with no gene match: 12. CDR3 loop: CASRARDRRLNEQFF. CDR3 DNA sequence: TGTGCCAGCAGGGCCCGGGACAGACGTCTTAATGAGCAGTTCTTC.

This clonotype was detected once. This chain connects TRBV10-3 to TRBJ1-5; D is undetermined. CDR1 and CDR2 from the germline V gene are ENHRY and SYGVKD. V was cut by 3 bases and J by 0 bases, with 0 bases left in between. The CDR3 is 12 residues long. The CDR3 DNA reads TGTGCCATCAGTGATAGCAATCAGCCCCAGCATTTT. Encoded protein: CAISDSNQPQHF.

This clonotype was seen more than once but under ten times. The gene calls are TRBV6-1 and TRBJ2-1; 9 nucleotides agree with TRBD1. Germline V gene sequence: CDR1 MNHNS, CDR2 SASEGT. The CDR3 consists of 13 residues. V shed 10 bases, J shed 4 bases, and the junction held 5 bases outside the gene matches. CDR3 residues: CATSGTGYNEQFF. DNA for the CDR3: TGTGCCACCTCCGGGACAGGGTACAATGAGCAGTTCTTC.

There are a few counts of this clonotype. This CDR3 reads CASSVRPSGGWDEQFF. The CDR3 DNA reads TGTGCCAGCTCAGTCCGACCTAGCGGGGGCTGGGATGAGCAGTTCTTC. The chain recombines TRBV18 with TRBJ2-1, with 10 bases matching TRBD2. The ends lost 5 bases at V and 8 bases at J; junction bases unmatched: 12. CDR3 length equals 16 residues. Per germline, CDR1 KGHSH and CDR2 LQKENI.

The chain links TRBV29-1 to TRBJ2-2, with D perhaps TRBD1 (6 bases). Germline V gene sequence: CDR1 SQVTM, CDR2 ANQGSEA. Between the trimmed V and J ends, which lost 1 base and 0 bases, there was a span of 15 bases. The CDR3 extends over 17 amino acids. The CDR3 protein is CSVEVPRDKANTGELFF. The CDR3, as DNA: TGCAGCGTTGAAGTCCCTAGGGACAAGGCGAACACCGGGGAGCTGTTTTTT.

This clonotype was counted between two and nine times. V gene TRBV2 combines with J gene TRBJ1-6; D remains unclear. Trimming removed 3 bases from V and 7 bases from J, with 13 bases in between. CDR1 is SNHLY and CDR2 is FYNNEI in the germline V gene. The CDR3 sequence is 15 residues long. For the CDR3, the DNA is TGTGCCAGCAGTGATCTCGAGAGCTCGAATTCACCCCTCCACTTT. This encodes CASSDLESSNSPLHF.

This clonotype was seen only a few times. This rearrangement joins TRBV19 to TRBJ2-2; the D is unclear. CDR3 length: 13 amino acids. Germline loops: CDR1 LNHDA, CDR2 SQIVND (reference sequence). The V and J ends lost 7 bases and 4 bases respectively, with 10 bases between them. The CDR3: CASKSGGTGELFF. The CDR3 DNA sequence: TGTGCCAGTAAGTCGGGCGGCACCGGGGAGCTGTTTTTT.

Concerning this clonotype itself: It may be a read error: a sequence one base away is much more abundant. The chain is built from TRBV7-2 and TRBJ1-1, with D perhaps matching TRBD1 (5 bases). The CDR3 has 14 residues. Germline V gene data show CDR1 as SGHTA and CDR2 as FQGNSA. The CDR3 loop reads CAGSFGGRGTEAFF. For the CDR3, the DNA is TGTGCCGGCAGCTTTGGGGGACGGGGCACTGAAGCTTTCTTT. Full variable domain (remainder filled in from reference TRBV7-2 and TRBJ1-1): GAGVSQSPSNKVTEKGKDVELRCDPISGHTALYWYRQSLGQGLEFLIYFQGNSAPDKSGLPSDRFSAERTGGSVSTLTIQRTQQEDSAVYLCAGSFGGRGTEAFFGQGTRLTVV.

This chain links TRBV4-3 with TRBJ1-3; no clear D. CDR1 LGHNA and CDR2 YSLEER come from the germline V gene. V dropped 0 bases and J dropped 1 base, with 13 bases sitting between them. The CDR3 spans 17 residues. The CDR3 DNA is TGCGCCAGCAGCCAAGATCCCTGGGGAGGTTCTGGAAACACCATATATTTT. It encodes CASSQDPWGGSGNTIYF.

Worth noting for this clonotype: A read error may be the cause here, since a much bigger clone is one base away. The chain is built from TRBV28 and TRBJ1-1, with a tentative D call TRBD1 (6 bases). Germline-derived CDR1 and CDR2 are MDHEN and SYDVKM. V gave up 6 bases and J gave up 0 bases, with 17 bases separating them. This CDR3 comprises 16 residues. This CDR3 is CASSAPPDRLNTEAFF. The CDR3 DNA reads TGTGCCAGCAGCGCTCCACCCGACAGGTTGAACACTGAAGCTTTCTTT.

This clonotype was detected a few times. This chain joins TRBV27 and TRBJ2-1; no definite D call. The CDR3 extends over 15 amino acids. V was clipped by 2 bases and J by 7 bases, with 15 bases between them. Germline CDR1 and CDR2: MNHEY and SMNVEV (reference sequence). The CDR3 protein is CASSLIRPRGNEQFF. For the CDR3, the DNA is TGTGCCAGCAGTTTAATCCGGCCACGTGGGAATGAGCAGTTCTTC.

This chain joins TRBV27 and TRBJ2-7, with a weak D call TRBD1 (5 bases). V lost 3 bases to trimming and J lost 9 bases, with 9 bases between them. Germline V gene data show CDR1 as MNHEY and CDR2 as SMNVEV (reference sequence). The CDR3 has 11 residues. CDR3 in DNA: TGTGCCAGCAGTTTTCAGGGTTCGCAGTACTTC. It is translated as CASSFQGSQYF.

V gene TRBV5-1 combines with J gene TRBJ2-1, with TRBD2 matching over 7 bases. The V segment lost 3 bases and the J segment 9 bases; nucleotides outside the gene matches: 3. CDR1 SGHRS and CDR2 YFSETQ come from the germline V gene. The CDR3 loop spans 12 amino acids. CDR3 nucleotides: TGCGCCAGCAGCTGGGGGGGGACTGAGCAGTTCTTC. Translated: CASSWGGTEQFF.

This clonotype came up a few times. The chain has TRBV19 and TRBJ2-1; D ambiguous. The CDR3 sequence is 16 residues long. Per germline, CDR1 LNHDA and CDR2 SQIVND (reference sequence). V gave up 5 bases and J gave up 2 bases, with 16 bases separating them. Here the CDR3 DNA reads TGTGCCAGTAGTGTGTCCCCGGCGCCGCCCTACAATGAGCAGTTCTTC. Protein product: CASSVSPAPPYNEQFF.

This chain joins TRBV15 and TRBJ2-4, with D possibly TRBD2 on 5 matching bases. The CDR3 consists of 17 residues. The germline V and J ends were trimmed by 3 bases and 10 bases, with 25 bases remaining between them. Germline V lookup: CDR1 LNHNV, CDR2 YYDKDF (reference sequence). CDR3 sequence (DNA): TGTGCCACCAGCAGTCCGGACGGGATAGGCTCCCTTTGGATTCAGTACTTC. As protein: CATSSPDGIGSLWIQYF.

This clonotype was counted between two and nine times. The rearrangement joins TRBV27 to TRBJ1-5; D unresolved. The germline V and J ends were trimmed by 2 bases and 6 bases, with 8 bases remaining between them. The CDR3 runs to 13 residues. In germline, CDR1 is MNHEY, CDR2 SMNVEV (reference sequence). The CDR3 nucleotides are TGTGCCAGCAGTTTAGAAGTGCTTCAGCCCCAGCATTTT. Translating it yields CASSLEVLQPQHF.

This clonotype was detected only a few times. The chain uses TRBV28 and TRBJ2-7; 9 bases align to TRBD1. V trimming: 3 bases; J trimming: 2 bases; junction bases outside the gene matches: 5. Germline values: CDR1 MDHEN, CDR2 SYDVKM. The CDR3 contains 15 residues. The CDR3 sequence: CASSLGTGLTYEQYV. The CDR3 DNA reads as TGTGCCAGCAGTTTGGGGACAGGGTTAACCTACGAGCAGTACGTC.

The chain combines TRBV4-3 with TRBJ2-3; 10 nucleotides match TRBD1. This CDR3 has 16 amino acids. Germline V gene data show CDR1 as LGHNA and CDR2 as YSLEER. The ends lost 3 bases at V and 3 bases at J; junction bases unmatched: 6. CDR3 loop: CASSQGPGQGTDTQYF. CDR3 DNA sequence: TGCGCCAGCAGCCAGGGGCCGGGACAGGGGACAGATACGCAGTATTTT.

CDR3 nucleotide sequence: TGCGCCAGCAGAGGGTTTGACTTAAACACAGATACGCAGTATTTT. Its protein product is CASRGFDLNTDTQYF. This chain uses TRBV5-1 with TRBJ2-3, with unresolved D. In germline, CDR1 is SGHRS, CDR2 YFSETQ. This CDR3 is built from 15 residues. The V end was cut by 5 bases, the J end by 2 bases, with 15 bases between.

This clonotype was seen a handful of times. The CDR3: CASQRGPGTDTQYF. For the CDR3, the DNA is TGTGCCAGCCAACGGGGGCCGGGCACAGATACGCAGTATTTT. This sequence joins TRBV6-1 and TRBJ2-3; D might be TRBD1 or TRBD2, each matching 6 bases. V was shortened by 8 bases and J by 1 base, with 13 bases between the two germline ends. CDR3 length equals 14 residues. Germline V CDR1 and CDR2: MNHNS, SASEGT.

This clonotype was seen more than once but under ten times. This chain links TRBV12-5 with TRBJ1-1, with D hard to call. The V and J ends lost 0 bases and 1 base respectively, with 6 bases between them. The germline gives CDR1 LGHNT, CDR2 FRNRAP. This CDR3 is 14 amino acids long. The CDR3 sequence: CASGLVIGNTEAFF. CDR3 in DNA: TGTGCTAGTGGTTTGGTAATAGGGAACACTGAAGCTTTCTTT.